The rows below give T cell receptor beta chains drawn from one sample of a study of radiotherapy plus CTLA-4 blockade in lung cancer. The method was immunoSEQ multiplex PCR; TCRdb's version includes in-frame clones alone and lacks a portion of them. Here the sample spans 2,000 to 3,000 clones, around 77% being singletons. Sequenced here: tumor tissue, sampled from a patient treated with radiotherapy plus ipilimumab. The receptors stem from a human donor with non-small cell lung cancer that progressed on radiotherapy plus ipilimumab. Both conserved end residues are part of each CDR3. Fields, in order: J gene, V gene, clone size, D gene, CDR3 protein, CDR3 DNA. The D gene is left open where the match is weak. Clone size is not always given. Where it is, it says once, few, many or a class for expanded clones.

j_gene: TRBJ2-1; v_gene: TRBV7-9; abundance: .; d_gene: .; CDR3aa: CASSPMGASYNEQFF; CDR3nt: TGTGCCAGCAGCCCCATGGGTGCTTCCTACAATGAGCAGTTCTTC
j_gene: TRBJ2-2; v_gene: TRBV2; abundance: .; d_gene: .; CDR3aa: CASSTQGTGELFF; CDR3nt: TGTGCCAGCAGCACACAGGGCACCGGGGAGCTGTTTTTT
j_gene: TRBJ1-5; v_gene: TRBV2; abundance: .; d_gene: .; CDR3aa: CASSESQVGNQPQHF; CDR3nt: TGTGCCAGCAGTGAATCCCAGGTCGGAAATCAGCCCCAGCATTTT
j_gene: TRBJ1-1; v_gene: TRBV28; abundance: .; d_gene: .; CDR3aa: CASSLLVGTGLENTEAFF; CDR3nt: TGTGCCAGCAGTTTATTGGTAGGGACCGGTTTGGAGAACACTGAAGCTTTCTTT
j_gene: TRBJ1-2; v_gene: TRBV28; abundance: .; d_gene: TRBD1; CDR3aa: CASSFRTGRGLDPRRYTF; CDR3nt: TGTGCCAGCAGTTTTAGGACAGGGAGAGGGTTGGACCCCCGGCGATACACCTTC
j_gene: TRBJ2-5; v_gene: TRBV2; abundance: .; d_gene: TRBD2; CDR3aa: CASSEGLAGGAGETQYF; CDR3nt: TGTGCCAGCAGTGAGGGACTAGCGGGGGGTGCAGGAGAGACCCAGTACTTC
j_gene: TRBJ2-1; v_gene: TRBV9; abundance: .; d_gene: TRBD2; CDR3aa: CASSVASGGASSYNEQFF; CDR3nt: TGTGCCAGCAGCGTAGCCAGCGGGGGGGCGAGCTCCTACAATGAGCAGTTCTTC
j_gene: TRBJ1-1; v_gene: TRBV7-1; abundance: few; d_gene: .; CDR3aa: CASSSGRITEAFF; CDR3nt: TGTGCCAGCAGCTCGGGACGGATCACTGAAGCTTTCTTT
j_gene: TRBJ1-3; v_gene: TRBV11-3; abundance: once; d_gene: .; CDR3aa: CASSFRGNSGNTIYF; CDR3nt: TGTGCCAGCAGCTTCAGGGGTAACTCTGGAAACACCATATATTTT
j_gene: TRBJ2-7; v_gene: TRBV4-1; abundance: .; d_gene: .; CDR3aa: CASSFGPSYEQYF; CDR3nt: TGCGCCAGCAGTTTCGGCCCTTCCTACGAGCAGTACTTC
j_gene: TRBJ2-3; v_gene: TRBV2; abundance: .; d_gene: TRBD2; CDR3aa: CASRGTSGGADTQYF; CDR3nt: TGTGCCAGCAGGGGGACTAGCGGGGGGGCAGATACGCAGTATTTT
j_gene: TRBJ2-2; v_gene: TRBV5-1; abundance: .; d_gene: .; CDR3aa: CASSLAQGTNTGELFF; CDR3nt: TGCGCCAGCAGCTTGGCCCAGGGGACGAACACCGGGGAGCTGTTTTTT